This T cell receptor (beta chain) came from a study of blood T cell repertoires in COVID-19. V lost 3 bases, J lost 6 bases, and 10 bases lay in between. This CDR3 contains 13 residues. CDR1 is SGHTA, CDR2 FQGNSA, per germline. This clone was recorded only once. TCRdb keeps only in-frame clones here, not all; method: immunoSEQ multiplex PCR. The table records some 77,000 clones, 81% of them present only once. This sequence originates from a woman aged 70-85 years with acute or convalescent COVID-19. This rearrangement joins TRBV7-2 to TRBJ2-3; TRBD1 might be the D (5 bases). Sequenced sample: peripheral blood. This CDR3 is CASSFRVADTQYF. Here the CDR3 DNA reads TGTGCCAGCAGCTTCAGGGTCGCCGATACGCAGTATTTT.